This T cell receptor beta chain comes out of a study of control samples from healthy donors and cancer patients. The table came from immunoSEQ multiplex PCR; TCRdb's copy has only in-frame clones and leaves some out. The sample shows fewer than 200,000 clones, about 93% of them seen only once. The sequence was collected from a man between 18 and 35 years old in good health. The sample taken for sequencing was blood.

In DNA form, the CDR3 reads TGTGCCAGCTCCCGAGTTGGACAGCCAAACACTGAAGCTTTCTTT. Translated, it gives CASSRVGQPNTEAFF. The rearrangement uses TRBV18 and TRBJ1-1, with D possibly matching TRBD1 (6 bases). Germline CDR1 is KGHSH and CDR2 is LQKENI. The CDR3 length is 15 residues. V was cut by 6 bases and J by 2 bases, with 16 bases left in between.